This T cell receptor beta chain derives from a study of blood T cell repertoires in COVID-19. Turning to the study itself: Acute-phase and convalescent COVID-19 samples originated in the United States, Italy and Spain. Sample material is recorded as cDNA or gDNA derived from T cells, B-cell-depleted T cells, or PBMCs.

This CDR3 region has 15 residues. Germline-derived CDR1 and CDR2 are LNHNV and YYDKDF (reference sequence). The V gene lost 0 bases and the J gene lost 2 bases, with 7 bases spanning the gap. Per the authors' pipeline: How many nucleated cells were present was estimated from reference gene primer amplification. Generated by immunoSEQ multiplex PCR, the TCRdb table keeps only in-frame clones and is missing some. Clone size and the V and J calls come from that table; the DNA yielded D and trimming. The data contain around 69,000 clones, less than 90% of them singletons. Sequenced: peripheral blood. The rearrangement joins TRBV15 to TRBJ1-4; D is ambiguous. This TCR was recovered from a man aged 45 to 65 with active COVID-19. The CDR3 DNA sequence: TGTGCCACCAGCAGAGATTTCTCGACTAATGAAAAACTGTTTTTT. It encodes CATSRDFSTNEKLFF.